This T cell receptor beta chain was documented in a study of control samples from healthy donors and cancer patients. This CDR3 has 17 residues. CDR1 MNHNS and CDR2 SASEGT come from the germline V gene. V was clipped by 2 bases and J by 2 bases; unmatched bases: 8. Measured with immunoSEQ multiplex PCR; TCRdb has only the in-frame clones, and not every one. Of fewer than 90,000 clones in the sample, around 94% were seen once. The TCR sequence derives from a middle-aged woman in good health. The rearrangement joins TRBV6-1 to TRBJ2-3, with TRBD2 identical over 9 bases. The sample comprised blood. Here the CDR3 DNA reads TGTGCCAGCAGTGAATGGTTAGCGGGGGCTAACACAGATACGCAGTATTTT. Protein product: CASSEWLAGANTDTQYF.